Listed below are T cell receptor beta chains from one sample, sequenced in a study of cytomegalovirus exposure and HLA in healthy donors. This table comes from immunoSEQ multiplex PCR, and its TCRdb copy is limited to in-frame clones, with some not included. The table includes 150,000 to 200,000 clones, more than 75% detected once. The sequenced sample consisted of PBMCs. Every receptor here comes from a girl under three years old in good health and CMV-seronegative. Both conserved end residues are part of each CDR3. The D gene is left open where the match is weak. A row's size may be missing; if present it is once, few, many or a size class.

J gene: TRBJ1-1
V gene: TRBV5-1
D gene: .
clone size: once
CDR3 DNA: TGCGCCAGCAGCTTGGGGACTGGAGGGCACACTGAAGCTTTCTTT
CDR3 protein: CASSLGTGGHTEAFF

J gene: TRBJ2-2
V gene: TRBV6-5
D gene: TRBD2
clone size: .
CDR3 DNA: TGTGCCAGTTCAAGACTAGCGGGAAACACCGGGGAGCTGTTTTTT
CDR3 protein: CASSRLAGNTGELFF

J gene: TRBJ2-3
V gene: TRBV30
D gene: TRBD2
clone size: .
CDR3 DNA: TGTGCCTCTGGGCTAGCGGGAACAGATACGCAGTATTTT
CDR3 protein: CASGLAGTDTQYF

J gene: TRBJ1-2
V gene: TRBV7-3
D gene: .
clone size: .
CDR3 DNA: TGTGCCAGCAGCCGGGGGACGGGCGATGGCTACACCTTC
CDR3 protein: CASSRGTGDGYTF

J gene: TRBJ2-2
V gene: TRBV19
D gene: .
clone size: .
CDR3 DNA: TGTGCCAGTAGTTCCCAGGGGGGGGAGCTGTTTTTT
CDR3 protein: CASSSQGGELFF

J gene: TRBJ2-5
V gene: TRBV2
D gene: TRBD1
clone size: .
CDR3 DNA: TGTGCCAGCAGTGAGGACAGGGAGACCCAGTACTTC
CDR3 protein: CASSEDRETQYF

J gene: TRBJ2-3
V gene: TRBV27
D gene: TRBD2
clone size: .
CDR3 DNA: TGTGCCAGCACCAAGGGACTAGCGGGAGATAGTACGCAGTATTTT
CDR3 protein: CASTKGLAGDSTQYF

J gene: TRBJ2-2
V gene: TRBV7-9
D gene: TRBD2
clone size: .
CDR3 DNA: TGTGCCAGCAGCTTAGGAGCGGGGGGGAACACCGGGGAGCTGTTTTTT
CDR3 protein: CASSLGAGGNTGELFF

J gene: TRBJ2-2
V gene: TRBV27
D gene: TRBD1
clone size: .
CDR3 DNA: TGTGCCAGCAGTCGCCAGGGGGTAACGAACACCGGGGAGCTGTTTTTT
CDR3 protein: CASSRQGVTNTGELFF

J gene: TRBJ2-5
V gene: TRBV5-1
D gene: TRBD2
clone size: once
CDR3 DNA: TGCGCCAGCAGCTTGGCCGCTTTGAGCGGGGGGCAGGAGACCCAGTACTTC
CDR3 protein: CASSLAALSGGQETQYF

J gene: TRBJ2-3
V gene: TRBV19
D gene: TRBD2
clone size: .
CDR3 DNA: TGTGCCAGTAGAGAGCGGGGTACGCAGTATTTT
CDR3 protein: CASRERGTQYF

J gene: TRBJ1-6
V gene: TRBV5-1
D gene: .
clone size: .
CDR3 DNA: TGCGCCAGCACATCACTCGGGGGGAATTCACCCCTCCACTTT
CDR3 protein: CASTSLGGNSPLHF

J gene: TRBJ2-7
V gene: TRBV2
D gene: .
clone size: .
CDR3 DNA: TGTGCCAGCAGTGAAGCTCCCCCGGGACTGAAGTACTTC
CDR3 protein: CASSEAPPGLKYF

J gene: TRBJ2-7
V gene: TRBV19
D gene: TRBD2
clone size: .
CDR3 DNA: TGTGCCAGTTCCCGCCAAGCGGGACCTTACGAGCAGTACTTC
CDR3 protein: CASSRQAGPYEQYF

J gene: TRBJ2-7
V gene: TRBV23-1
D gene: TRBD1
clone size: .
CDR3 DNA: TGCGCCAGCAGTCCAGGGGGCCTGTACGAGCAGTACTTC
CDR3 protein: CASSPGGLYEQYF

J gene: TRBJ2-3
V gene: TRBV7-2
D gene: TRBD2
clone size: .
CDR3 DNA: TGTGCCAGCAGCTCAGCCCCTGTCGGGGGGGCCTTGAATACGCAGTATTTT
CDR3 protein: CASSSAPVGGALNTQYF